This paragraph reports one T cell receptor beta chain. Its antigen is not identified. The data originate from a study of monozygotic twins with inflammatory bowel disease. The study, taken as a whole, reports: Clonotypes shared with others were fewer in IBD patients than in healthy twins, especially with disease activity. IBD-affected twins scored below their healthy co-twins in TCRbeta diversity (inverse Simpson).

TCRdb re-called the 5' RACE reads; one entry per CDR3 protein, DNA not given. The sample's table shows about 160,000 distinct CDR3 sequences. The CDR3 length is 15 residues. From germline, CDR1 is DFQATT and CDR2 SNEGSKA (reference sequence). Sequenced material: blood. The V and J genes are TRBV20-1 and TRBJ1-1; TCRdb lists TRBD1, though no DNA is available to test this call. This receptor was taken from a human donor with ulcerative colitis or Crohn's disease, or a healthy co-twin of an affected twin (not recorded which). The CDR3 here is CSARGNRDKYTEAFF.